This passage covers 7 T cell receptor beta chains from one sample sequenced in a study of CD8+ T cells in alopecia areata. Treatment given: oral pan-JAK inhibitor, 5-10 mg twice daily. Once RNA had been extracted, it was reverse transcribed into cDNA to act as the sequencing template. Profiled with immunoSEQ multiplex PCR; TCRdb holds only in-frame clones, not every one. The sample holds more than 130,000 clones, roughly four fifths seen once. The input for sequencing was CD8+ T cells sorted from blood, taken at week 4, from a patient treated with tofacitinib. The receptor source for this set is a human donor with alopecia areata.

J is TRBJ2-1 and V is TRBV29-1; 10 bases line up with TRBD1. The CDR3 totals 14 residues. With V trimmed by 1 base and J by 5 bases, 2 bases remained unmatched. Per the germline V gene, CDR1 is SQVTM and CDR2 is ANQGSEA. The CDR3 sequence is CSVEVGTGDNEQFF. The CDR3 DNA follows: TGCAGCGTTGAAGTGGGGACAGGGGACAATGAGCAGTTCTTC.

This chain links TRBV29-1 with TRBJ2-1; D tentatively reads TRBD1 or TRBD2 (6 bases each). The V gene's germline CDR1 is SQVTM and CDR2 ANQGSEA. V was shortened by 6 bases and J by 5 bases, with 23 bases between the two germline ends. This CDR3 region has 16 residues. CDR3 in DNA: TGCAGCGTCAGCGGGTTGACAGGAGGGGTCAACAATGAGCAGTTCTTC. Protein: CSVSGLTGGVNNEQFF.

The chain employs TRBV29-1 and TRBJ1-6, with a weak D call TRBD1 (5 bases). Germline V lookup: CDR1 SQVTM, CDR2 ANQGSEA. The CDR3 loop spans 13 amino acids. V dropped 5 bases and J dropped 8 bases, with 13 bases sitting between them. Written as DNA, the CDR3 is TGCAGCGTTCGGGTGGGGGGGGATTCACCCCTCCACTTT. It codes for CSVRVGGDSPLHF.

The chain has TRBV6-5 and TRBJ2-6; no reliable D call. Germline V gene sequence: CDR1 MNHEY, CDR2 SVGAGI. Trimming removed 6 bases from V and 4 bases from J, with 10 bases in between. The length of the CDR3 is 14 residues. The CDR3 is CASSLRVGANVLTF. The CDR3 DNA sequence: TGTGCCAGCAGCCTTCGTGTGGGGGCCAACGTCCTGACTTTC.

This sequence joins TRBV25-1 and TRBJ2-2, with D possibly TRBD2 on 5 matching bases. The CDR3 contains 15 residues. Germline CDR1 MGHDK, CDR2 SYGVNS. Trimming cost V 4 bases and J 0 bases, with 9 bases left between them. In DNA, the CDR3 is TGTGCCAGCAGTGGCCGGGATACGAACACCGGGGAGCTGTTTTTT. Translated: CASSGRDTNTGELFF.

The chain has TRBV27 and TRBJ2-7; 12 nucleotides align to TRBD2. The CDR3 sequence is 14 residues long. Germline loops: CDR1 MNHEY, CDR2 SMNVEV (reference sequence). V lost 3 bases, J lost 6 bases, and 3 bases stayed unmatched. CDR3 DNA sequence: TGTGCCAGCAGTTTGACTAGCGGGGGTTTCGAGCAGTACTTC. As protein: CASSLTSGGFEQYF.

This clone was seen a handful of times. The chain uses TRBV6-5 and TRBJ2-3; weak D call: TRBD1 (6 bases). Germline CDR1 MNHEY, CDR2 SVGAGI. The CDR3 is made up of 14 amino acids. Trimming removed 2 bases at V and 4 bases at J, with 10 bases between. This CDR3 reads CASSYVRGSDTQYF. The CDR3 DNA reads as TGTGCCAGCAGTTACGTCAGGGGATCAGATACGCAGTATTTT.